The sequence of this T cell receptor beta chain was determined in a study of T-cell memory formation after mild COVID-19. Points from the study as a whole: Proof of SARS-CoV-2 specificity was absent for the second-wave clones that crested on day 37.

The CDR3 consists of 13 residues. The V and J ends lost 7 bases and 7 bases respectively, with 14 bases between them. Remarks on this clonotype: Its antigen is unknown.

One entry per CDR3 protein results from TCRdb running MiXCR on the 5' RACE reads. This sample carries nearly 350,000 distinct CDR3 sequences, roughly 13% of them seen once, and the ten largest clones take around a fifth. The receptor was isolated from a man younger than 35 who had mild COVID-19 (a few samples of this study predate the infection). Cell type and time point are not known. The chain uses TRBV12-3 or TRBV12-4 and TRBJ1-5; D is ambiguous. The sample comprised PBMCs or a T cell subset sorted from them (not recorded which). Here the CDR3 reads CASTSGGKQPQHF. The CDR3 DNA reads as TGTGCCAGCACCTCGGGAGGGAAACAGCCCCAGCATTTT.